The next 20 T cell receptor beta chains were all read from a single sample in a study of long-term antiretroviral therapy in people with HIV. The run of the v3.0 immunoSEQ assay was at survey level. Using immunoSEQ multiplex PCR, the repertoire was profiled, and TCRdb retains in-frame clones only, with some absent. Here the sample spans 30,000 to 40,000 clones, around 85% being singletons. Sample: unsorted PBMCs, taken 1.5 years after starting antiretroviral therapy. These receptors originate from a man younger than 35 with HIV.

The rearrangement uses TRBV16 and TRBJ2-3; 7 nucleotides agree with TRBD2. This CDR3 comprises 16 residues. Germline CDR1 and CDR2: KGHSY and FQNENV. Trimming removed 2 bases from V and 5 bases from J; junction bases left unmatched: 10. The CDR3 protein is CASSQGTTHNRDTQYF. DNA of the CDR3: TGTGCCAGCAGCCAAGGGACTACCCACAACCGAGATACGCAGTATTTT.

The chain recombines TRBV29-1 with TRBJ2-5; no clear D gene. The ends were cut back, 3 bases at V and 5 bases at J, with 7 bases in the middle. The CDR3 length is 11 residues. CDR1 and CDR2 from the germline V gene are SQVTM and ANQGSEA. The CDR3 nucleotides read TGCAGCGTTGATTTTGTGGAGACCCAGTACTTC. Translating it yields CSVDFVETQYF.

This chain connects TRBV4-3 to TRBJ1-4; D may be TRBD1 (6 bases). The ends were cut back, 0 bases at V and 16 bases at J, with 12 bases in the middle. CDR3 length: 12 amino acids. CDR1 is LGHNA and CDR2 is YSLEER in the germline V gene. CDR3 amino acids: CASSQDSGERFF. The CDR3 DNA follows: TGCGCCAGCAGCCAAGATTCAGGGGAGAGGTTTTTT.

This clone has just one count. The chain couples TRBV7-9 to TRBJ2-1; 11 bases match TRBD2. Per the germline V gene, CDR1 is SEHNR and CDR2 is FQNEAQ (reference sequence). V lost 1 base and J lost 5; bases outside the gene matches: 7. The CDR3 has 17 amino acids. DNA of the CDR3: TGTGCCAGCAGCTTAGTTCGTTTGGGACTAGCGGACAATGAGCAGTTCTTC. It specifies CASSLVRLGLADNEQFF.

This clone was recorded only once. The V and J genes are TRBV27 and TRBJ2-1; D uncertain. Germline CDR1 and CDR2: MNHEY and SMNVEV (reference sequence). V dropped 0 bases and J dropped 9 bases, with 9 bases sitting between them. The CDR3 loop spans 13 amino acids. For the CDR3, the DNA is TGTGCCAGCAGTTTATCCCATCTTGGTGAGCAGTTCTTC. It is translated as CASSLSHLGEQFF.

The V gene is TRBV5-4, the J gene TRBJ2-7; D is unclear. The CDR3 length is 14 residues. CDR1 is SGHNT, CDR2 YYREEE, per germline (reference sequence). The V end lost 4 bases, the J end lost 6 bases, and 17 bases lay between the germline ends. The CDR3 spells CASSPSVPNGEQYF. As DNA, the CDR3 is TGTGCCAGCAGCCCCTCGGTTCCGAATGGCGAGCAGTACTTC.

This CDR3 is CASSQETGGSGEQYF. CDR3 in DNA: TGTGCCAGCAGCCAAGAAACAGGGGGCTCGGGTGAGCAGTACTTC. J is TRBJ2-7 and V is TRBV4-2, with TRBD1 matching 9 bases. Germline trimming cut 0 bases from V and 7 bases from J; bases unmatched to any gene: 7. Germline V gives CDR1 LGHNA, CDR2 YNFKEQ. The CDR3 extends over 15 amino acids.

The rearrangement links TRBV28 to TRBJ1-3; D not resolved. V lost 4 bases, J lost 1 base, and 11 bases lay in between. This CDR3 spans 15 amino acids. Germline V CDR1 and CDR2: MDHEN, SYDVKM. The CDR3 coding sequence is TGTGCCAGCAGTTCCCTTCGGAAATCTGGAAACACCATATATTTT. This gives the protein CASSSLRKSGNTIYF. The variable domain in full, with the rest retrieved from reference TRBV28 and TRBJ1-3, is DVKVTQSSRYLVKRTGEKVFLECVQDMDHENMFWYRQDPGLGLRLIYFSYDVKMKEKGDIPEGYSVSREKKERFSLILESASTNQTSMYLCASSSLRKSGNTIYFGEGSWLTVV.

The chain combines TRBV5-1 with TRBJ2-7, with 11 bases that match TRBD2. Germline trimming cut 4 bases from V and 4 bases from J; bases unmatched to any gene: 4. The CDR3 length is 14 residues. Germline assignment: CDR1 SGHRS and CDR2 YFSETQ. The CDR3 is CASSAGLAVYEQYF. CDR3 sequence (DNA): TGCGCCAGCAGCGCGGGACTAGCGGTGTACGAGCAGTACTTC.

The chain uses TRBV27 and TRBJ2-3, with 15 nucleotides matching TRBD2. J was trimmed by 6 bases and V by 5 bases; bases with no gene match: 3. The CDR3 is 15 residues long. In germline, CDR1 is MNHEY, CDR2 SMNVEV (reference sequence). The CDR3 protein is CASSRGLAGGDTQYF. In DNA, the CDR3 is TGTGCCAGCAGTAGAGGACTAGCGGGAGGGGATACGCAGTATTTT.

This clone was seen a handful of times. The CDR3 here is CASSGIGDQPQHF. DNA for the CDR3: TGTGCCAGCAGCGGAATAGGGGATCAGCCCCAGCATTTT. This rearrangement joins TRBV11-2 to TRBJ1-5; D might be TRBD1 (5 bases). Germline lookup yields CDR1 SGHAT and CDR2 FQNNGV. The CDR3 contains 13 residues. V was shortened by 5 bases and J by 5 bases, with 10 bases between the two germline ends.

This clone was found a few times. The chain joins TRBV5-6 to TRBJ2-7; 8 bases align to TRBD2. V was clipped by 2 bases and J by 4 bases; unmatched bases: 11. Germline assignment: CDR1 SGHDT and CDR2 YYEEEE. The CDR3 has 16 residues. CDR3 sequence reads: CASSLGLADLSYEQYF. The DNA for the CDR3 is TGTGCCAGCAGCTTAGGACTAGCCGACCTCTCATACGAGCAGTACTTC.

The chain uses TRBV4-3 and TRBJ2-7, with a weak D call TRBD1 (7 bases). This CDR3 contains 20 residues. V lost 0 bases and J 2 bases, leaving 26 bases between the germline ends. The germline V gene has CDR1 LGHNA and CDR2 YSLEER. CDR3: CASSQDGGGVNPRQTYEQYF. The CDR3, as DNA: TGCGCCAGCAGCCAAGATGGAGGGGGCGTAAACCCCCGGCAAACCTACGAGCAGTACTTC.

The chain uses TRBV2 and TRBJ2-1, with 7 nucleotides matching TRBD1. J gave up 5 bases and V 5 bases, and 9 bases lay outside the gene matches. This CDR3 has 15 residues. Germline V gives CDR1 SNHLY, CDR2 FYNNEI. The CDR3 spells CASSRDREPHNEQFF. Written as DNA, the CDR3 is TGTGCCAGCAGTCGCGACAGGGAGCCCCACAATGAGCAGTTCTTC.

The V gene is TRBV2, the J gene TRBJ2-3; TRBD2 matches at 7 bases. The CDR3 sequence is 14 residues long. Germline V lookup: CDR1 SNHLY, CDR2 FYNNEI. The V and J ends lost 5 bases and 4 bases, in that order; junction bases with no gene match: 6. CDR3 nucleotide sequence: TGTGCCAGCAGTTCGCAACGGGGGGCAGATACGCAGTATTTT. This codes for CASSSQRGADTQYF.

This sequence joins TRBV9 and TRBJ2-1; D remains ambiguous. CDR1 and CDR2 from the germline V gene are SGDLS and YYNGEE. CDR3 length equals 12 residues. Trimming removed 2 bases at V and 5 bases at J, with 5 bases between. The CDR3 protein is CASSVANNEQFF. CDR3 coding DNA: TGTGCCAGCAGCGTTGCGAACAATGAGCAGTTCTTC.

The chain links TRBV5-1 to TRBJ1-1, with D tentatively TRBD1 (6 bases). Per the germline V gene, CDR1 is SGHRS and CDR2 is YFSETQ. CDR3 size: 13 residues. V was clipped by 1 base and J by 4 bases, with 8 bases between them. The DNA for the CDR3 is TGCGCCAGCAGCTTGCAGGGGAGCACTGAAGCTTTCTTT. As protein: CASSLQGSTEAFF.

Worth noting for this clone: The same CDR3 is also encoded by other DNA sequences in this sample. V and J are TRBV9 and TRBJ2-7; TRBD1 aligns across 7 bases. CDR1 is SGDLS and CDR2 is YYNGEE in the germline V gene. CDR3 length: 13 residues. Losses at the gene ends were 3 bases for V and 2 bases for J; bases not matched to a gene: 2. CDR3 region: CASSGQGAYEQYF. CDR3 sequence (DNA): TGTGCCAGCAGCGGACAGGGTGCCTACGAGCAGTACTTC.

V gene TRBV19 combines with J gene TRBJ1-5, with D tentatively TRBD1 (6 bases). V lost 3 bases to trimming and J lost 6 bases, with 12 bases between them. In germline, CDR1 is LNHDA, CDR2 SQIVND (reference sequence). The CDR3 sequence is 14 residues long. The chain's CDR3 is CASSMPGVGQPQHF. The CDR3 DNA is TGTGCCAGTAGTATGCCAGGGGTGGGTCAGCCCCAGCATTTT.

The chain recombines TRBV4-3 with TRBJ2-3; a possible D gene is TRBD1 (5 bases). V lost 0 bases to trimming and J lost 5 bases, with 12 bases between them. The germline CDR1 and CDR2 sequences are LGHNA and YSLEER. The CDR3 totals 15 residues. The CDR3 protein is CASSQDPRVGDTQYF. The CDR3 coding sequence is TGCGCCAGCAGCCAAGATCCCAGGGTTGGAGATACGCAGTATTTT.